A single T cell receptor (beta chain) is shown here with its context. These data belong to a study of control samples from healthy donors and cancer patients. The method was immunoSEQ multiplex PCR; TCRdb's version includes in-frame clones alone and lacks a portion of them. Of about 110,000 clones listed, 80% to 90% are singletons. Germline V lookup: CDR1 SGHAT, CDR2 FQNNGV. Trimming took off 5 bases at V and 10 bases at J, with 15 bases between the two ends. The CDR3 spans 14 residues. The rearrangement joins TRBV11-2 to TRBJ1-6, with D hard to call. The clonotype originates from a woman aged 50 to 60 in good health. The specimen was blood. The CDR3 DNA is TGTGCCAGCAGCCCCTCCCCCGTTAGGTCACCCCTCCACTTT. It encodes CASSPSPVRSPLHF. Complete variable domain (other parts from reference TRBV11-2 and TRBJ1-6): EAGVAQSPRYKIIEKRQSVAFWCNPISGHATLYWYQQILGQGPKLLIQFQNNGVVDDSQLPKDRFSAERLKGVDSTLKIQPAKLEDSAVYLCASSPSPVRSPLHFGNGTRLTVT.